These 2 T cell receptor beta chains were sequenced from one sample in a study of shared clonotypes between healthy human individuals (TCRdb year 2020). The method behind the library was the immunoSEQ multiplex PCR assay. TCRdb carries this immuneACCESS record with in-frame sequences only. Its versions omit some clonotypes, under half of them owing to an unresolved V gene in the studies checked, with the rest unexplained. This sample gives about 690,000 clones in total; 90% of them show up just once. 34% of the sample is in the top ten clones. Sequencing was carried out using memory CD8+ T cells from PBMCs. The cell subset or site label corresponds to: CD45RO+ cells pooled with CCR7-negative TemRA cells. The origin of the receptors is a man aged 18 to 35 in good health. Some clones in this sample may be carry-over from other donors' samples.

The DNA for the CDR3 is TGTGCCAGTGAAAACAGGGAAAACTATGGCTACACCTTC. Its translation is CASENRENYGYTF. The V call is TRBV19, the J call TRBJ1-2; the D gene is possibly TRBD1 (6 bases). Germline CDR1 reads LNHDA; CDR2 reads SQIVND (reference sequence). The CDR3 spans 13 residues. The V end was cut by 8 bases, the J end by 2 bases, with 12 bases between.

The chain is built from TRBV11-3 and TRBJ2-1, with 7 bases identical to TRBD1. CDR3 length equals 15 residues. CDR1 and CDR2 (germline): SGHNT, YENEEA. J was trimmed by 4 bases and V by 4 bases; bases with no gene match: 7. DNA for the CDR3: TGTGCCAGCAGCTCAAGGACAGGTGAATACAATGAGCAGTTCTTC. Protein: CASSSRTGEYNEQFF.